The clone carrying this T cell receptor beta chain was seen more than once but under ten times. Its antigen remains unidentified. This record comes from a study of cytomegalovirus exposure and HLA in healthy donors. Broader study findings: For TCR beta chains, V- and J-gene trimming was later linked to a missense DCLRE1C variant.

Germline V lookup: CDR1 SGHDT, CDR2 YYEEEE. The CDR3 is 14 amino acids. After removal of 2 bases from V and 2 bases from J, the junction contained 1 base not matched to a gene. A multiplex PCR was run with 60 Vbeta primers and 13 Jbeta primers. The protocol was immunoSEQ multiplex PCR, while the TCRdb copy is restricted to in-frame clones and leaves out a portion. The repertoire consists of around 300,000 clones, with around 66% occurring once and the leading ten covering around 2.3%. The rearrangement uses TRBV5-6 and TRBJ2-7; the match to TRBD1 covers 10 bases. The clonotype originates from a female donor in good health and CMV-seronegative. Sequenced: PBMCs. The CDR3 DNA follows: TGTGCCAGCAGCTTCGACAGGGGGCCCTACGAGCAGTACTTC. Protein sequence: CASSFDRGPYEQYF.